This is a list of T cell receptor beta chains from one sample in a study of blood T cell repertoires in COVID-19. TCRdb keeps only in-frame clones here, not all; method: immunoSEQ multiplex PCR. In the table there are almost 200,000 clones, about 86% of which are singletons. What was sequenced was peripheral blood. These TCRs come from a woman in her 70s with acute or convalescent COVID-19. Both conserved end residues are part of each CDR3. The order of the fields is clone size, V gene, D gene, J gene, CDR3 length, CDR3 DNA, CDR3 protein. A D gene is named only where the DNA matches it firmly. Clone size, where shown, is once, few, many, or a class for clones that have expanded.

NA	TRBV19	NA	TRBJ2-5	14	TGTGCCAGTAGTTTGGGGGGGGCCTTGGAGACCCAGTACTTC	CASSLGGALETQYF
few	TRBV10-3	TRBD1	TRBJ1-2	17	TGTGCCATCAGTGAGTCGACGTCCGGGACAGGGGTCGATGGCTACACCTTC	CAISESTSGTGVDGYTF
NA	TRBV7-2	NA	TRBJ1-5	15	TGTGCCAGCAGCTTAAGCTCGAGGGTTGATCAGCCCCAGCATTTT	CASSLSSRVDQPQHF
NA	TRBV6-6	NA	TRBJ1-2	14	TGTGCCAGCAGTTACGAAGCGCGGATTGATGGCTACACCTTC	CASSYEARIDGYTF
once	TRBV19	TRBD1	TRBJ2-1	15	TGTGCCAGTAGTCCGGACAGGGACCCCTACAATGAGCAGTTCTTC	CASSPDRDPYNEQFF
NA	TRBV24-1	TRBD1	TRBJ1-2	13	TGTGCCACCAGTGACGGGACAGCTAATGGCTACACCTTC	CATSDGTANGYTF
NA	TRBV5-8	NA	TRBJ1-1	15	TGTGCCAGCAGCAATCGGCGGGGTTATGGAACTGAAGCTTTCTTT	CASSNRRGYGTEAFF
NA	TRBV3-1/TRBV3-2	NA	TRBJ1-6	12	TGTGCCAGCAGCCCACCTGGGAGGCCCCTCCACTTT	CASSPPGRPLHF
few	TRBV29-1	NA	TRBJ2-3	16	TGCAGCGTTGACCTAGGGGGAGGGACTCCGTTGTTGGCGCAGTATTTT	CSVDLGGGTPLLAQYF
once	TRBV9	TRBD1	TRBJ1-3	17	TGTGCCAGCAGCTTCCGGACAGGATATAGCTCTGGAAACACCATATATTTT	CASSFRTGYSSGNTIYF
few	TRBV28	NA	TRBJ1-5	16	TGTGCCACCGGGACAAGGCGAGCCAGTAGCAATCAGCCCCAGCATTTT	CATGTRRASSNQPQHF
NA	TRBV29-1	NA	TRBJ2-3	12	TGCAGCGCCCGGTGGGGGGCAGATACGCAGTATTTT	CSARWGADTQYF
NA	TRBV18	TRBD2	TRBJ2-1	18	TGTGCCAGCTCACCGATAGGGACTAGCGGGAGGCAGGGCAATGAGCAGTTCTTC	CASSPIGTSGRQGNEQFF
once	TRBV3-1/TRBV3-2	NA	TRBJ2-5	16	TGTGCCAGCAGCCGAAGAGAGGGTAGGGGAGGAGAGACCCAGTACTTC	CASSRREGRGGETQYF
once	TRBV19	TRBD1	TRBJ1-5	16	TGTGCCAGTAGGGGACAGGGCTTCATTGGCAATCAGCCCCAGCATTTT	CASRGQGFIGNQPQHF
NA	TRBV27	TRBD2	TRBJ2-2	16	TGTGCCAGCAGTTTATTGCCTAGCGGGGTCACCGGGGAGCTGTTTTTT	CASSLLPSGVTGELFF
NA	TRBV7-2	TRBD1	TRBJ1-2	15	TGTGCCAGCAGCCCACAGGTGGCAGGGGGCGAGGGCTACACCTTC	CASSPQVAGGEGYTF
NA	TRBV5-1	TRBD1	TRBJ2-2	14	TGCGCCAGCAGCGAGACAGGGGTCACCGGGGAGCTGTTTTTT	CASSETGVTGELFF
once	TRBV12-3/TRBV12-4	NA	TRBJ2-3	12	TGTGCCAGCAGTCTCACTAGGGATACGCAGTATTTT	CASSLTRDTQYF
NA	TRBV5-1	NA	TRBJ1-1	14	TGCGCCAGCAGCTTAGGGACTGGGAACACTGAAGCTTTCTTT	CASSLGTGNTEAFF
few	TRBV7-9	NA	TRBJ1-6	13	TGTGCCAGCAGCCAGCAGGGCGCAGGACCCCTCCACTTT	CASSQQGAGPLHF
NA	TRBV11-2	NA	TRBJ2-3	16	TGTGCCAGCAGCTTAGTTGAGGGGGGGAACACAGATACGCAGTATTTT	CASSLVEGGNTDTQYF
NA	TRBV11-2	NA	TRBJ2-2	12	TGTGCCAGCAGCCTCTCGACCGGGGAGCTGTTTTTT	CASSLSTGELFF
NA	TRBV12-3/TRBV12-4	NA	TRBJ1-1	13	TGTGCCAGCAGCTTCGCGGCGAACACTGAAGCTTTCTTT	CASSFAANTEAFF
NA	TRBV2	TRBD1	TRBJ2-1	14	TGTGCCAGCAGGGGGATGGGACAGTACAATGAGCAGTTCTTC	CASRGMGQYNEQFF
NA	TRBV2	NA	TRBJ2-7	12	TGTGCCAGCAGCCCTAGTTCGTTCGAGCAGTACTTC	CASSPSSFEQYF